This T cell receptor (beta chain) was identified during a study of Graves' ophthalmopathy and Graves' hyperthyroidism. The overall study: Peripheral blood samples were taken at initial diagnosis, before any treatment. Whole-study results and caveats: Most thyroid clonotypes expanded beyond 0.001 frequency were also found in blood.

Stable hyperthyroidism denotes an absence of ophthalmopathy throughout 18 months of follow-up. In germline, CDR1 is MNHEY, CDR2 SMNVEV (reference sequence). This CDR3 is 14 amino acids long. With 6 bases removed from V and 0 bases from J, the gap between germline ends came to 9 bases. Transcripts of RNA were the source for amplifying TCR beta CDR3 regions. The workflow started with a first-round RT-PCR run with HTBI primers and then moved on to a second-round multiplex PCR. TCRdb called the multiplex PCR reads again in MiXCR, with one record for every CDR3 protein. The sample records hundreds of thousands of distinct CDR3 sequences, about a fifth being singletons. Comments on this clonotype: What it recognizes is unknown.

The receptor's source is a woman under 30 with stable Graves' hyperthyroidism. Some clones in this sample may be carry-over from other donors' samples. The rearrangement joins TRBV27 to TRBJ1-5, with unresolved D. The sample comprised peripheral blood. CDR3 protein: CASSPEPSNQPQHF. CDR3 coding DNA: TGTGCCAGCAGCCCGGAGCCTAGCAATCAGCCCCAGCATTTT.